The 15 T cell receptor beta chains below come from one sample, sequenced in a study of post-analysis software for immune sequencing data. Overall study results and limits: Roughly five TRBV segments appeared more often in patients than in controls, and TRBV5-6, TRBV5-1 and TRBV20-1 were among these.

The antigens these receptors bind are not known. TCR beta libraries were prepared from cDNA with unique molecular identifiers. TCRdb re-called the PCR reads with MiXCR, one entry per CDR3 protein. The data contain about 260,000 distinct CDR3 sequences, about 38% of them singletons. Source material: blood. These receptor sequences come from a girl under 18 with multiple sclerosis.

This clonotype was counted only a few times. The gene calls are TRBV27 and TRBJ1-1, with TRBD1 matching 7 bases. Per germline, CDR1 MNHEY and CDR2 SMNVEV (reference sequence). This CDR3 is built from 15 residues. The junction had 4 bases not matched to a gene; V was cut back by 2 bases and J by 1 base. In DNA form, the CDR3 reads TGTGCCAGCAGTTTAGACAGGGTAGGGAACACTGAAGCTTTCTTT. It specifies CASSLDRVGNTEAFF.

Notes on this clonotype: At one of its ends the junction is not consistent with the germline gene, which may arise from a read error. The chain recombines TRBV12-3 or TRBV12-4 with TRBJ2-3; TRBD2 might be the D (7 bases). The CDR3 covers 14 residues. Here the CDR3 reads CVSSLGGGGDTQYF. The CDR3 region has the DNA TGTGTCAGCAGTTTAGGCGGGGGCGGAGATACGCAGTATTTT.

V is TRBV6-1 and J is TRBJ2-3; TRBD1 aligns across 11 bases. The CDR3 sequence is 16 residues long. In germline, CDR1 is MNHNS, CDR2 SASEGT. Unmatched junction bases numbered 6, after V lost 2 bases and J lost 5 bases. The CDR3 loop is CASSEPPGQGGDTQYF. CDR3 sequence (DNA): TGTGCCAGCAGTGAACCTCCGGGACAGGGGGGAGATACGCAGTATTTT.

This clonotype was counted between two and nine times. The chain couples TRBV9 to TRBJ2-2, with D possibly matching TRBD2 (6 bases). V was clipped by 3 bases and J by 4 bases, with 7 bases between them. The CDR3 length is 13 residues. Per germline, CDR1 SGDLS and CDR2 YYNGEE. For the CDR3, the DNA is TGTGCCAGCAGCGGAGCGGGCACCGGGGAGCTGTTTTTT. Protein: CASSGAGTGELFF.

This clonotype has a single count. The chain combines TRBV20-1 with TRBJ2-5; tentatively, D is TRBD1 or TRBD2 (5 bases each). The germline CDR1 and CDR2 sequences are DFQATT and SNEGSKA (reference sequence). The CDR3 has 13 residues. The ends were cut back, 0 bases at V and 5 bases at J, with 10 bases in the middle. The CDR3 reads CSARDRWGETQYF. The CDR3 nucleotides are TGCAGTGCTAGAGATAGGTGGGGGGAGACCCAGTACTTC.

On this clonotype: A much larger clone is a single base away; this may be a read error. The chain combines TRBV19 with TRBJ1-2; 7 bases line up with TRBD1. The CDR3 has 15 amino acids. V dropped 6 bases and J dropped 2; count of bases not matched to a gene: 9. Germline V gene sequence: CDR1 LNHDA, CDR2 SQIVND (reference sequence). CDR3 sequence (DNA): TGTGCCAGTAGATTGGACAGGAGTGCGAACTATGGCTACACCTTC. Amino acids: CASRLDRSANYGYTF.

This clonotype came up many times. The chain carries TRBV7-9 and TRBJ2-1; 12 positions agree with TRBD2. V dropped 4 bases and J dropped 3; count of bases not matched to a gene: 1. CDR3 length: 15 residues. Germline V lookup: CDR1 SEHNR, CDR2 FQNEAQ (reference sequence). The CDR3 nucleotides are TGTGCCAGCAGCTCGGGACTAGCGGGCTACAATGAGCAGTTCTTC. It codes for CASSSGLAGYNEQFF.

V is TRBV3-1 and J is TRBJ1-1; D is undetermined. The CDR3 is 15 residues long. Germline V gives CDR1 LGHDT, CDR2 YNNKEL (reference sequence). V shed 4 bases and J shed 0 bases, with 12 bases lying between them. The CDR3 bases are TGTGCCAGCAGCCCGCGCCCGGAGTTGAACACTGAAGCTTTCTTT. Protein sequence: CASSPRPELNTEAFF.

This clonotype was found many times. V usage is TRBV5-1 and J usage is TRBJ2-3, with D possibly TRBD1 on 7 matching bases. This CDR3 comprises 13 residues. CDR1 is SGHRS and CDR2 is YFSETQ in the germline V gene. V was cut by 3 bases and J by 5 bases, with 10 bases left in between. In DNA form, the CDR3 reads TGCGCCAGCAGCTCGCAGGGGGGAGATACGCAGTATTTT. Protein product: CASSSQGGDTQYF.

The CDR3 spells CASSFFLRTGELFF. The CDR3 DNA sequence: TGTGCCAGCAGTTTTTTTCTTAGGACCGGGGAGCTGTTTTTT. The chain employs TRBV6-2 or TRBV6-3 and TRBJ2-2; unclear D gene. Germline V CDR1 and CDR2: MNHEY, SVGEGT. The length of the CDR3 is 14 residues. V was cut by 4 bases and J by 5 bases, with 11 bases left in between.

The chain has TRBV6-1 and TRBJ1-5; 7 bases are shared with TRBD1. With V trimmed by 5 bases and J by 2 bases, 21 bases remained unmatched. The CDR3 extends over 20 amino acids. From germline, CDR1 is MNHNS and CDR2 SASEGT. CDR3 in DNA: TGTGCCAGCAGTCCTATTGTTCAGGGGGTAGGACGATATGGCAATCAGCCCCAGCATTTT. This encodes CASSPIVQGVGRYGNQPQHF.

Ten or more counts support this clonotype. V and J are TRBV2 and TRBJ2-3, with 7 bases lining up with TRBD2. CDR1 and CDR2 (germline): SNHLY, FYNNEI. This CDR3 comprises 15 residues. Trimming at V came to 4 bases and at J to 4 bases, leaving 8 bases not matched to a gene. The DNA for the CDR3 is TGTGCCAGCAGTGTTGGGGCGGGAGAGTCAGATACGCAGTATTTT. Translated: CASSVGAGESDTQYF.

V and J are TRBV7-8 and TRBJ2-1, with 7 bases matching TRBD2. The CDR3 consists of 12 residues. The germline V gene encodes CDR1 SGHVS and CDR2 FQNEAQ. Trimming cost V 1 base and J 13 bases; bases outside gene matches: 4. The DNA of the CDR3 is TGTGCCAGCAGCTTAGATCGCGGGGGACAGTTCTTC. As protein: CASSLDRGGQFF.

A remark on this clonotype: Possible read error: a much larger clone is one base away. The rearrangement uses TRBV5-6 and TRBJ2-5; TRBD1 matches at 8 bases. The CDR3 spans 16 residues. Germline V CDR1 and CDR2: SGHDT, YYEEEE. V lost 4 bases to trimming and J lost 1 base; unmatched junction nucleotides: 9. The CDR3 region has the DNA TGTGCCAGCAGCCCTTGCACAGGGGGAGGCCAAGAGACCCAGTACTTC. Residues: CASSPCTGGGQETQYF.

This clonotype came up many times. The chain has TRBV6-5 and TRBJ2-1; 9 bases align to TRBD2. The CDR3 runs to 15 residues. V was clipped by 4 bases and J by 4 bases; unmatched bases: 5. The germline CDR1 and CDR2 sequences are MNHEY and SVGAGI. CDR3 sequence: CASSLARGGYNEQFF. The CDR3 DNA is TGTGCCAGCAGTTTAGCGCGGGGGGGTTACAATGAGCAGTTCTTC.